Each of the 28 T cell receptor beta chains below was sequenced from the same sample in a study of T cells of healthy individuals. TCRdb itself ran the 5' RACE reads through MiXCR, one entry per CDR3 protein. The sample yields 90,000 to 100,000 distinct CDR3 sequences, 15% to 20% seen once. The receptors derive from a human donor in good health.

This clonotype occurred many times. This chain uses TRBV4-3 with TRBJ2-5; D gene unclear. From germline, CDR1 is LGHNA and CDR2 YSLEER. The CDR3 has 15 residues. The germline V and J ends were trimmed by 0 bases and 3 bases, with 11 bases remaining between them. The CDR3 loop is CASSQDRAAEETQYF. The CDR3 coding sequence is TGCGCCAGCAGCCAAGATCGGGCAGCTGAAGAGACCCAGTACTTC.

This clonotype has only a few counts. V gene TRBV29-1 combines with J gene TRBJ1-2; D possibly corresponds to TRBD1 (6 bases). Germline CDR1 is SQVTM and CDR2 is ANQGSEA. Trimming shortened V by 2 bases and J by 5 bases, and 6 bases separated the two germline ends. The CDR3 is made up of 11 amino acids. The CDR3 spells CSVEQGYGYTF. DNA for the CDR3: TGCAGCGTTGAACAGGGGTATGGCTACACCTTC.

There are a few counts of this clonotype. This chain uses TRBV28 with TRBJ2-4; either TRBD1 or TRBD2 may supply D (7 bases each). V was trimmed by 7 bases and J by 3 bases, leaving 28 bases between them. The CDR3 consists of 19 residues. Per germline, CDR1 MDHEN and CDR2 SYDVKM. The CDR3 sequence: CASTIGQAVVSSGKNIQYF. The CDR3 coding sequence is TGTGCCAGCACCATAGGACAGGCAGTAGTCTCTAGCGGCAAAAACATTCAGTACTTC. The variable domain in full, completed from reference TRBV28 and TRBJ2-4, reads DVKVTQSSRYLVKRTGEKVFLECVQDMDHENMFWYRQDPGLGLRLIYFSYDVKMKEKGDIPEGYSVSREKKERFSLILESASTNQTSMYLCASTIGQAVVSSGKNIQYFGAGTRLSVL.

Only a few counts were recorded for this clonotype. The chain joins TRBV5-1 to TRBJ1-1; D ambiguous. V dropped 1 base and J dropped 6 bases, with 10 bases sitting between them. Germline values: CDR1 SGHRS, CDR2 YFSETQ. The length of the CDR3 is 13 residues. CDR3 sequence: CASSLRDNAEAFF. CDR3 DNA: TGCGCCAGCAGCTTGAGGGATAACGCTGAAGCTTTCTTT.

CDR3 residues: CASGLGSWVGNEQFF. The DNA of the CDR3 is TGTGCCAGCGGACTCGGATCATGGGTTGGAAATGAGCAGTTCTTC. V is TRBV28 and J is TRBJ2-1; D possibly corresponds to TRBD2 (5 bases). Germline CDR1 is MDHEN and CDR2 is SYDVKM. The CDR3 totals 15 residues. Deletions cut 8 bases from V and 7 bases from J, with 21 bases between.

This clonotype was recorded at least ten times. V gene TRBV29-1 combines with J gene TRBJ1-4, with D perhaps TRBD1 (5 bases). The CDR3 consists of 13 residues. Germline V gene lookup returns CDR1 SQVTM and CDR2 ANQGSEA. Trimming took off 4 bases at V and 8 bases at J, with 14 bases between the two ends. CDR3 loop: CSVAQGGGEKLFF. The CDR3 DNA follows: TGCAGCGTTGCCCAGGGCGGGGGAGAAAAACTGTTTTTT. Based on the CDR3 plus reference TRBV29-1 and TRBJ1-4, the full variable domain is SAVISQKPSRDICQRGTSLTIQCQVDSQVTMMFWYRQQPGQSLTLIATANQGSEATYESGFVIDKFPISRPNLTFSTLTVSNMSPEDSSIYLCSVAQGGGEKLFFGSGTQLSVL.

The V gene is TRBV5-1, the J gene TRBJ2-7; tentatively, D is TRBD1 (5 bases). Germline CDR1 reads SGHRS; CDR2 reads YFSETQ. Trimming took 3 bases from V and 1 from J, leaving 11 bases between them. The CDR3 consists of 14 residues. CDR3 nucleotide sequence: TGCGCCAGCAGCTCCTCGACAGCTTCCTACGAGCAGTACTTC. Its protein is CASSSSTASYEQYF.

This sequence joins TRBV7-3 and TRBJ1-1; weak D call: TRBD1 (6 bases). Per the germline V gene, CDR1 is SGHTA and CDR2 is FQGTGA. Deletions cut 5 bases from V and 3 bases from J, with 13 bases between. CDR3 length: 14 residues. The CDR3 bases are TGTGCCAGCAGCCACGGACAGATGGACACTGAAGCTTTCTTT. Translating gives CASSHGQMDTEAFF. The whole variable domain, filled in from reference TRBV7-3 and TRBJ1-1, reads GAGVSQTPSNKVTEKGKYVELRCDPISGHTALYWYRQSLGQGPEFLIYFQGTGAADDSGLPNDRFFAVRPEGSVSTLKIQRTERGDSAVYLCASSHGQMDTEAFFGQGTRLTVV.

About this clonotype: A much bigger clone sits one base away, suggesting this may be a read error. The V gene is TRBV19, the J gene TRBJ2-4; D is perhaps TRBD1 or TRBD2 (5 bases each). In germline, CDR1 is LNHDA, CDR2 SQIVND (reference sequence). CDR3 length: 15 amino acids. CDR3 region: CASRRGDLAKDIQYF. CDR3 sequence (DNA): TGTGCCAGTAGGAGGGGAGATCTAGCCAAAGACATTCAGTACTTC.

This clonotype showed up many times. The V and J genes are TRBV6-5 and TRBJ1-2; 8 bases are shared with TRBD1. Germline V gene lookup returns CDR1 MNHEY and CDR2 SVGAGI. Trimming took 5 bases from V and 3 from J; bases not matched to a gene: 2. The CDR3 is 13 amino acids. CDR3 loop: CASSEDRDYGYTF. The DNA for the CDR3 is TGTGCCAGCAGTGAGGACAGGGACTATGGCTACACCTTC.

The gene calls are TRBV2 and TRBJ2-1; 10 nucleotides agree with TRBD1. Germline CDR1 SNHLY, CDR2 FYNNEI. The CDR3 loop spans 14 amino acids. The trim removed 4 bases at V and 10 bases at J, leaving 7 bases unmatched. CDR3 protein: CASSVDRGVGEQFF. For the CDR3, the DNA is TGTGCCAGCAGTGTGGACAGGGGGGTGGGGGAGCAGTTCTTC.

The chain combines TRBV4-1 with TRBJ2-3; the match to TRBD2 covers 9 bases. The ends lost 4 bases at V and 0 bases at J; junction bases unmatched: 8. The CDR3 has 17 amino acids. Germline assignment: CDR1 MGHRA and CDR2 YSYEKL. Here the CDR3 reads CASSPLQTSGSTDTQYF. The CDR3 bases are TGCGCCAGCAGCCCCCTTCAAACTAGCGGGAGCACAGATACGCAGTATTTT.

This clonotype appeared many times. In DNA, the CDR3 is TGTGCCATCTGGGACAGGGAAAATTCACCCCTCCACTTT. It specifies CAIWDRENSPLHF. The chain couples TRBV6-8 to TRBJ1-6, with TRBD1 identical over 9 bases. V lost 10 bases to trimming and J lost 7 bases; unmatched junction nucleotides: 5. CDR1 MNHGY and CDR2 SAAAGT come from the germline V gene. This CDR3 contains 13 residues.

This clonotype appeared a few times. The CDR3 loop is CASSFGLALETQYF. The CDR3, as DNA: TGTGCCAGCAGCTTCGGACTGGCTTTAGAGACCCAGTACTTC. The chain carries TRBV7-2 and TRBJ2-5, with D possibly matching TRBD2 (5 bases). V lost 3 bases, J lost 4 bases, and 12 bases lay in between. Germline values: CDR1 SGHTA, CDR2 FQGNSA. This CDR3 contains 14 residues. Combining the CDR3 with reference TRBV7-2 and TRBJ2-5 gives the whole variable domain GAGVSQSPSNKVTEKGKDVELRCDPISGHTALYWYRQSLGQGLEFLIYFQGNSAPDKSGLPSDRFSAERTGGSVSTLTIQRTQQEDSAVYLCASSFGLALETQYFGPGTRLLVL.

This clonotype came up many times. V gene TRBV2 combines with J gene TRBJ1-5; D perhaps matches TRBD1 (5 bases). This CDR3 region has 14 residues. CDR1 is SNHLY and CDR2 is FYNNEI in the germline V gene. Trimming removed 1 base from V and 7 bases from J, with 11 bases in between. CDR3 DNA: TGTGCCAGCAGTGAAGGAAGGGGCCAACAGCCCCAGCATTTT. The encoded protein is CASSEGRGQQPQHF.

The chain joins TRBV12-3 or TRBV12-4 to TRBJ2-5, with D perhaps matching TRBD1 (5 bases). Trimming left V 5 bases short and J 4 bases short, with 11 bases between. The CDR3 runs to 13 residues. In DNA, the CDR3 is TGTGCCAGCAGTCCGACAGCCCCAGAGACCCAGTACTTC. Amino acids: CASSPTAPETQYF.

The rearrangement joins TRBV19 to TRBJ2-7; D might be TRBD1 (6 bases). Deletions cut 0 bases from V and 6 bases from J, with 12 bases between. Germline V gives CDR1 LNHDA, CDR2 SQIVND (reference sequence). CDR3 length: 14 amino acids. Here the CDR3 reads CASSIDGGRGEQYF. As DNA, the CDR3 is TGTGCCAGTAGTATAGATGGTGGCAGGGGCGAGCAGTACTTC.

V usage is TRBV28 and J usage is TRBJ2-5; a weak D match, TRBD2 (5 bases). This CDR3 has 14 amino acids. Germline loops: CDR1 MDHEN, CDR2 SYDVKM. Trimming took off 2 bases at V and 5 bases at J, with 12 bases between the two ends. The CDR3 bases are TGTGCCAGCAGTTTAAGCTGGGAGAGGGAGACCCAGTACTTC. It codes for CASSLSWERETQYF.

This chain uses TRBV7-2 with TRBJ1-1; D not certain. Per germline, CDR1 SGHTA and CDR2 FQGNSA. The CDR3 has 13 residues. Between the trimmed V and J ends, which lost 1 base and 12 bases, there was a span of 15 bases. The CDR3 DNA sequence: TGTGCCAGCAGCTTAGAAACGGGGATGGGGACTTTCTTT. Amino acid sequence: CASSLETGMGTFF.

The chain recombines TRBV20-1 with TRBJ1-4; TRBD1 might be the D (6 bases). Germline assignment: CDR1 DFQATT and CDR2 SNEGSKA (reference sequence). CDR3 size: 12 residues. Deletions cut 6 bases from V and 5 bases from J, with 10 bases between. The CDR3 reads CSALDRNEKLFF. The CDR3, as DNA: TGCAGTGCCTTAGACAGGAATGAAAAACTGTTTTTT.

There are many counts of this clonotype. This chain uses TRBV10-3 with TRBJ2-5; D call uncertain. This CDR3 is 11 amino acids long. Germline loops: CDR1 ENHRY, CDR2 SYGVKD. V was pared by 3 bases and J by 5 bases, with 4 bases between. The CDR3 region is CAISEGETQYF. The CDR3 DNA sequence: TGTGCCATCAGTGAAGGGGAGACCCAGTACTTC.

This clonotype was counted ten times or more. CDR3 region: CSATSTQPGTYGYTF. DNA for the CDR3: TGCAGTGCTACATCCACTCAGCCGGGGACGTATGGCTACACCTTC. The chain couples TRBV20-1 to TRBJ1-2; a possible D gene is TRBD1 (5 bases). The germline gives CDR1 DFQATT, CDR2 SNEGSKA (reference sequence). This CDR3 is built from 15 residues. V was shortened by 4 bases and J by 5 bases, with 20 bases between the two germline ends.

The chain is built from TRBV20-1 and TRBJ2-1; 15 nucleotides agree with TRBD2. J gave up 1 base and V 4 bases, and 2 bases lay outside the gene matches. This CDR3 is 16 amino acids long. The V gene's germline CDR1 is DFQATT and CDR2 SNEGSKA (reference sequence). This chain's CDR3 is CSATGTSGRSYNEQFF. The DNA for the CDR3 is TGCAGTGCTACCGGGACTAGCGGGAGGTCCTACAATGAGCAGTTCTTC.

This clonotype was observed once. The chain carries TRBV6-2 or TRBV6-3 and TRBJ1-1, with unresolved D. The CDR3 is made up of 10 amino acids. Germline V gene lookup returns CDR1 MNHEY and CDR2 SVGEGT. CDR3 DNA: TGTGTGTCTAAGAACACTGAAGCTTTCTTT. Amino acids: CVSKNTEAFF.

The chain employs TRBV6-2 or TRBV6-3 and TRBJ1-3; D is ambiguous. CDR3 length: 17 amino acids. V dropped 2 bases and J dropped 3 bases, with 17 bases sitting between them. Germline V gene sequence: CDR1 MNHEY, CDR2 SVGEGT. The CDR3: CASSYDGSEPVGNTIYF. The CDR3 bases are TGTGCCAGCAGTTACGACGGCAGCGAACCCGTTGGAAACACCATATATTTT.

This clonotype occurred many times. The rearrangement links TRBV12-3 or TRBV12-4 to TRBJ2-3, with D tentatively TRBD2 (5 bases). V lost 6 bases and J lost 1, with 14 bases in between. The CDR3 consists of 15 residues. CDR3: CASSGTSPRTDTQYF. Here the CDR3 DNA reads TGTGCCAGCAGCGGTACTAGTCCCCGCACAGATACGCAGTATTTT.

This clonotype showed up just a few times. The chain employs TRBV5-1 and TRBJ2-1; D is unresolved. The CDR3 loop spans 14 amino acids. CDR1 is SGHRS and CDR2 is YFSETQ in the germline V gene. Trimming pared 2 bases from V and 3 bases from J, leaving 9 bases between. CDR3 sequence: CASSLLTDYNEQFF. As DNA, the CDR3 is TGCGCCAGCAGCTTATTAACAGACTACAATGAGCAGTTCTTC.

This clonotype appeared a few times. J is TRBJ1-4 and V is TRBV28; 8 bases line up with TRBD1. The junction had 5 bases not matched to a gene; V was cut back by 6 bases and J by 5 bases. The CDR3 loop spans 14 amino acids. CDR1 is MDHEN, CDR2 SYDVKM, per germline. DNA for the CDR3: TGTGCCAGCAGCCACAGGGGGGGAAATGAAAAACTGTTTTTT. It yields the protein CASSHRGGNEKLFF. The full variable domain, rest sourced from reference TRBV28 and TRBJ1-4, is DVKVTQSSRYLVKRTGEKVFLECVQDMDHENMFWYRQDPGLGLRLIYFSYDVKMKEKGDIPEGYSVSREKKERFSLILESASTNQTSMYLCASSHRGGNEKLFFGSGTQLSVL.